The 7 T cell receptor beta chains presented below share a single source sample, sequenced in a study of tumor-infiltrating lymphocytes in oesophageal squamous cell carcinoma. In TCRdb, the PCR reads were re-called with MiXCR into one record per CDR3 protein. The table records about 12,000 distinct CDR3 sequences, about half of them present only once. Sequences were obtained from normal esophageal tissue next to the tumor. The receptors were gathered from a male donor with esophageal squamous cell carcinoma.

This chain uses TRBV12-3 or TRBV12-4 with TRBJ2-2, with a possible D match to TRBD1 (5 bases). The CDR3 loop spans 15 amino acids. Trimming took 3 bases from V and 1 from J, leaving 9 bases between them. The CDR3: CASSFQGMNTGELFF. As DNA, the CDR3 is TGTGCCAGCAGTTTTCAGGGAATGAACACCGGGGAGCTGTTTTTT.

As regards this clonotype: The final CDR3 position lacks the conserved phenylalanine or tryptophan, pointing to a likely read error. The limits of the CDR3 on the DNA are not certain, so only TCRdb's listed CDR3 is given. The CDR3: CASRKQGIDYGYTFGS. The V and J genes are TRBV27 and TRBJ2-1; TRBD1, the table's D call, lacks a check against the DNA. Per germline, CDR1 MNHEY and CDR2 SMNVEV (reference sequence). Counting both end residues, the CDR3 totals 16 amino acids.

This sequence joins TRBV27 and TRBJ2-6, with 8 positions matching TRBD1. Germline CDR1 reads MNHEY; CDR2 reads SMNVEV (reference sequence). Losses at the gene ends were 8 bases for V and 0 bases for J; bases not matched to a gene: 6. The CDR3 runs to 16 residues. CDR3 sequence: CASQTGDISGANVLTF. In nucleotides, the CDR3 is TGTGCCAGCCAGACAGGGGACATCTCTGGGGCCAACGTCCTGACTTTC.

This clonotype is a singleton in its sample. No conserved phenylalanine or tryptophan ends this CDR3, so it is likely a read error. Because the CDR3's place on the DNA is in doubt, the DNA is left out and the CDR3 is given as listed by TCRdb. This sequence joins TRBV7-4 and TRBJ2-5; TRBD2, the table's D call, was not compared with the DNA. The length of the CDR3 is 14 amino acids, counting both ends. From germline, CDR1 is SGHVT and CDR2 SQSDAQ. The CDR3 region is CASSFLGQKQYFGS.

This clonotype was detected many times. The chain combines TRBV27 with TRBJ1-1; D may be TRBD1 (6 bases). V gave up 5 bases and J gave up 1 base, with 11 bases separating them. This CDR3 is 14 amino acids long. CDR1 is MNHEY, CDR2 SMNVEV, per germline (reference sequence). CDR3 in amino acids: CASSLKGGNTEAFF. In DNA, the CDR3 is TGTGCCAGCAGTCTAAAGGGGGGGAACACTGAAGCTTTCTTT.

This clonotype was recorded at least ten times. This rearrangement joins TRBV20-1 to TRBJ1-1; no reliable D call. This CDR3 region has 13 residues. The V gene's germline CDR1 is DFQATT and CDR2 SNEGSKA (reference sequence). Between the trimmed V and J ends, which lost 0 bases and 8 bases, there was a span of 13 bases. CDR3 residues: CSAREGGIGEAFF. CDR3 nucleotides: TGCAGTGCTAGAGAGGGCGGGATAGGGGAAGCTTTCTTT.

The chain uses TRBV2 and TRBJ2-1; 8 bases match TRBD2. Germline values: CDR1 SNHLY, CDR2 FYNNEI. V lost 4 bases to trimming and J lost 0 bases; unmatched junction nucleotides: 5. The CDR3 extends over 16 amino acids. The CDR3 loop is CASSVKSGSSYNEQFF. In DNA, the CDR3 is TGTGCCAGCAGTGTAAAGAGCGGGAGCTCCTACAATGAGCAGTTCTTC.